This TCR beta chain emerged from a study of identical twins. General study points: Out-of-frame TCR alpha sharing observed in monozygotic twins exceeded model estimates. Fewer insertions were carried by abundant cord blood beta clonotypes, but none was seen in memory repertoires. Out-of-frame alpha sequences common to twins were enriched for low generation probability.

V shed 6 bases, J shed 5 bases, and the junction held 7 bases outside the gene matches. CDR1 is DFQATT, CDR2 SNEGSKA, per germline (reference sequence). This CDR3 contains 14 residues. TCRdb processed the 5' RACE reads anew with MiXCR; each CDR3 protein has one entry. Of 1.5 million to 2 million distinct CDR3 sequences listed, about 32% are singletons. All donors were healthy, and all were Caucasian. With respect to this clonotype: Its antigen is unidentified.

The sample was cord blood. The gene calls are TRBV20-1 and TRBJ2-7, with 13 bases fitting TRBD2. This clonotype originated in a newborn girl in good health. CDR3 DNA sequence: TGCAGTGCAAGGACTAGCGGGGGACTTCACGAGCAGTACTTC. This sequence encodes CSARTSGGLHEQYF.